This entry describes one T cell receptor (beta chain). The assay was immunoSEQ multiplex PCR, and TCRdb's table has in-frame clones only and misses some. This table has approximately 99,000 clones, about 83% appearing once. The data were taken from a study of blood T cell repertoires in COVID-19. The sample consisted of peripheral blood. The sequence derives from a man between 65 and 85 years old with active or convalescent COVID-19.

This CDR3 reads CASSLGLSNYGYTF. CDR3 DNA sequence: TGTGCCAGCAGTTTAGGTCTATCTAACTATGGCTACACCTTC. This chain links TRBV28 with TRBJ1-2; no definite D call. V shed 2 bases and J shed 0 bases, with 7 bases lying between them. Per the germline V gene, CDR1 is MDHEN and CDR2 is SYDVKM. CDR3 length: 14 residues.